This TCR beta chain was captured in a study of cytomegalovirus exposure and HLA in healthy donors. Study-wide points: TCR beta sequences reportedly predicted most subjects' HLA-A and HLA-B alleles accurately.

The study sampled nominally healthy donors, though unrecorded immune exposures were likely. With 60 Vbeta and 13 Jbeta primers, the PCR was carried out. Method: immunoSEQ multiplex PCR; TCRdb's copy keeps in-frame clones and lacks some. The data contain roughly 200,000 clones, about 82% of them singletons. A remark on this clone: Its cognate antigen is unknown. One end of the junction varies from germline; a read error may be responsible.

The length of the CDR3 is 13 residues. Germline V gene data show CDR1 as MNHEY and CDR2 as SMNVEV (reference sequence). The sample taken for sequencing was PBMCs. The origin of this receptor is a woman aged 45-60 years in good health and CMV-seronegative. The gene calls are TRBV27 and TRBJ2-3; D is perhaps TRBD2 (7 bases). CDR3 in amino acids: CASSLSGLGGREW. CDR3 bases: TGTGCCAGCAGTTTATCGGGACTCGGGGGGCGGGAGTGG.